The 18 T cell receptor beta chains below all came from one sample that was sequenced in a study of blood T cell repertoires in COVID-19. The assay was immunoSEQ multiplex PCR, and TCRdb's table has in-frame clones only and misses some. The sample lists about 45,000 clones, roughly 88% seen once, with roughly a third in the top ten. Sequencing used peripheral blood. The receptors here all came from a woman of 80 years or more with acute or convalescent COVID-19.

The chain is built from TRBV5-5 and TRBJ2-7; possible D gene TRBD2, 6 bases. The CDR3 loop spans 14 amino acids. CDR1 and CDR2 (germline): SGHKS, YYEKEE (reference sequence). Trimming took 0 bases from V and 3 from J, leaving 10 bases between them. CDR3 residues: CASSLGAGSYEQYF. CDR3 in DNA: TGTGCCAGCAGCTTGGGTGCGGGAAGCTACGAGCAGTACTTC.

The gene calls are TRBV19 and TRBJ1-6; tentatively, D is TRBD1 (6 bases). The CDR3 has 15 amino acids. Germline V gene sequence: CDR1 LNHDA, CDR2 SQIVND (reference sequence). Trimming took off 11 bases at V and 2 bases at J, with 16 bases between the two ends. The CDR3 DNA sequence: TGTGCCTGCCGTGGGGACAACGCCTATAATTCACCCCTCCACTTT. It translates to CACRGDNAYNSPLHF.

The CDR3 DNA reads as TGTGCCAGCAGTTTCGGCGGGAGCTATACCGGGGAGCTGTTTTTT. This codes for CASSFGGSYTGELFF. V is TRBV6-2 or TRBV6-3 and J is TRBJ2-2; 7 nucleotides match TRBD2. Losses at the gene ends were 4 bases for V and 5 bases for J; bases not matched to a gene: 7. The CDR3 runs 15 residues. Germline V lookup: CDR1 MNHEY, CDR2 SVGEGT.

The J gene is TRBJ2-7, the V gene TRBV7-2; TRBD1 is a possible D gene (6 bases). Per the germline V gene, CDR1 is SGHTA and CDR2 is FQGNSA. V was cut by 1 base and J by 2 bases, with 12 bases left in between. CDR3 length: 15 residues. CDR3 coding DNA: TGTGCCAGCAGCTTAGGATCGACAGGAACCTACGAGCAGTACTTC. It translates to CASSLGSTGTYEQYF.

The chain recombines TRBV27 with TRBJ2-5; TRBD2 aligns across 12 bases. J gave up 9 bases and V 5 bases, and 10 bases lay outside the gene matches. CDR1 MNHEY and CDR2 SMNVEV come from the germline V gene (reference sequence). The CDR3 runs to 15 residues. In DNA form, the CDR3 reads TGTGCCAGCAGTCCTGGGACTAGCGGGCTGCGGCCCCAGTACTTC. It codes for CASSPGTSGLRPQYF.

The J gene is TRBJ2-1, the V gene TRBV5-1; tentatively, D is TRBD2 (6 bases). Germline loops: CDR1 SGHRS, CDR2 YFSETQ. CDR3 length: 15 residues. Trimming removed 6 bases from V and 4 bases from J, with 17 bases in between. DNA of the CDR3: TGCGCCAGCACACCTGGAGAGCGGGTGTACAATGAGCAGTTCTTC. Its protein product is CASTPGERVYNEQFF.

The chain recombines TRBV7-9 with TRBJ2-2; 10 nucleotides line up with TRBD2. The length of the CDR3 is 15 residues. With 7 bases clipped from V and 7 bases from J, the junction kept 9 bases outside the gene matches. CDR1 is SEHNR and CDR2 is FQNEAQ in the germline V gene (reference sequence). The CDR3 here is CASTPGAGGIGELFF. The DNA of the CDR3 is TGTGCCAGCACCCCAGGAGCGGGAGGGATCGGGGAGCTGTTTTTT. Complete variable domain (other parts from reference TRBV7-9 and TRBJ2-2): DTGVSQNPRHKITKRGQNVTFRCDPISEHNRLYWYRQTLGQGPEFLTYFQNEAQLEKSRLLSDRFSAERPKGSFSTLEIQRTEQGDSAMYLCASTPGAGGIGELFFGEGSRLTVL.

The V call is TRBV2, the J call TRBJ2-5; TRBD2 agrees at 7 bases. This CDR3 is built from 12 residues. Unmatched junction bases numbered 8, after V lost 7 bases and J lost 9 bases. The germline V gene has CDR1 SNHLY and CDR2 FYNNEI. For the CDR3, the DNA is TGTGCCAGCAAGGGAGGGATGGGGGCCCAGTACTTC. This translates into CASKGGMGAQYF.

The J gene is TRBJ2-1, the V gene TRBV7-9, with 7 bases fitting TRBD2. Trimming removed 4 bases from V and 10 bases from J; junction bases left unmatched: 16. The CDR3 sequence is 16 residues long. Germline CDR1 reads SEHNR; CDR2 reads FQNEAQ (reference sequence). The CDR3 here is CASSSRGETRSGEQFF. The CDR3 nucleotides read TGTGCCAGCAGCTCCCGGGGGGAAACTAGGAGTGGGGAGCAGTTCTTC.

This chain connects TRBV27 to TRBJ2-2; 7 positions match TRBD2. Germline loops: CDR1 MNHEY, CDR2 SMNVEV (reference sequence). The CDR3 is 13 amino acids. The trim removed 4 bases at V and 8 bases at J, leaving 4 bases unmatched. In DNA form, the CDR3 reads TGTGCCAGCAGTTCCCAAGCGGGGGGGGAGCTGTTTTTT. Amino acids: CASSSQAGGELFF.

The rearrangement links TRBV25-1 to TRBJ2-5; D is possibly TRBD1 (5 bases). The V end lost 4 bases, the J end lost 2 bases, and 8 bases lay between the germline ends. Germline values: CDR1 MGHDK, CDR2 SYGVNS. The CDR3 contains 13 residues. CDR3 sequence (DNA): TGTGCCAGCAGTGCTGGGGCTCAAGAGACCCAGTACTTC. Translation: CASSAGAQETQYF.

This chain joins TRBV6-2 or TRBV6-3 and TRBJ1-2; 8 nucleotides match TRBD1. CDR3 length: 14 residues. V lost 5 bases to trimming and J lost 4 bases; unmatched junction nucleotides: 6. Germline assignment: CDR1 MNHEY and CDR2 SVGEGT. The CDR3 protein is CASSPPGQAYGYTF. The CDR3 DNA reads as TGTGCCAGCAGTCCGCCGGGACAGGCCTATGGCTACACCTTC.

This rearrangement joins TRBV5-6 to TRBJ1-3; D uncertain. Germline-derived CDR1 and CDR2 are SGHDT and YYEEEE. Trimming took 3 bases from V and 1 from J, leaving 8 bases between them. The CDR3 length is 14 residues. This CDR3 is CASSSRVSGNTIYF. As DNA, the CDR3 is TGTGCCAGCAGCTCCCGGGTTTCTGGAAACACCATATATTTT. The variable domain in full, with the rest retrieved from reference TRBV5-6 and TRBJ1-3, is DAGVTQSPTHLIKTRGQQVTLRCSPKSGHDTVSWYQQALGQGPQFIFQYYEEEERQRGNFPDRFSGHQFPNYSSELNVNALLLGDSALYLCASSSRVSGNTIYFGEGSWLTVV.

The chain uses TRBV5-1 and TRBJ1-1; D remains ambiguous. The length of the CDR3 is 13 residues. Germline V CDR1 and CDR2: SGHRS, YFSETQ. Trimming stripped 4 bases from V and 1 base from J, with 8 bases between. In nucleotides, the CDR3 is TGCGCCAGCAGCGTCACAGAGAACACTGAAGCTTTCTTT. This translates into CASSVTENTEAFF.

The rearrangement joins TRBV18 to TRBJ2-2; no clear D. Trimming cost V 6 bases and J 2 bases, with 10 bases left between them. CDR1 and CDR2 (germline): KGHSH, LQKENI. The CDR3 sequence is 14 residues long. CDR3 in amino acids: CASSYSPNTGELFF. CDR3 coding DNA: TGTGCCAGCTCCTACAGCCCTAACACCGGGGAGCTGTTTTTT.

The chain couples TRBV3-1 (or the pseudogene TRBV3-2) to TRBJ2-7; 11 bases agree with TRBD1. Trimming at V came to 3 bases and at J to 5 bases, leaving 3 bases not matched to a gene. CDR1 LGHDT and CDR2 YNNKEL come from the germline V gene (reference sequence). The CDR3 sequence is 14 residues long. CDR3 residues: CASSHRTGGDEQYF. In nucleotides, the CDR3 is TGTGCCAGCAGCCACCGGACAGGGGGCGACGAGCAGTACTTC.

The chain links TRBV5-1 to TRBJ1-4, with TRBD1 matching 10 bases. This CDR3 comprises 15 residues. Germline-derived CDR1 and CDR2 are SGHRS and YFSETQ. With V trimmed by 4 bases and J by 8 bases, 8 bases remained unmatched. CDR3 bases: TGCGCCAGCAGCCCTCTGGACAGGGGGGGCGAAAAACTGTTTTTT. Its translation: CASSPLDRGGEKLFF.

This rearrangement joins TRBV5-4 to TRBJ1-2; 7 bases align to TRBD1. The CDR3 length is 15 residues. CDR1 and CDR2 from the germline V gene are SGHNT and YYREEE (reference sequence). Trimming removed 0 bases from V and 4 bases from J; junction bases left unmatched: 6. The CDR3 is CASSLDGQVGYGYTF. CDR3 nucleotides: TGTGCCAGCAGCTTGGATGGACAGGTCGGCTATGGCTACACCTTC.